These 20 T cell receptor beta chains were sequenced from one sample in a study of a mutant IDH1 vaccine in newly diagnosed glioma. Profiling relied on immunoSEQ multiplex PCR, and the TCRdb table lists in-frame clones only, not all of them. The sample consists of tens of thousands of clones, roughly 85% of them appearing once. The time point is: week 23, last vaccination. The content of each vaccine dose was 300 ug of mutant IDH1 20-mer peptide, and topical imiquimod accompanied it. No antigen is known for these receptors. The sample consisted of PBMCs, taken from a glioma patient whose treatment included an IDH1 peptide vaccine. The receptor source for this set is a young man with glioma. Some clones in this sample may be carry-over from other donors' samples.

This clone was recorded only once. The V and J genes are TRBV14 and TRBJ2-3; maybe TRBD2 (6 bases). This CDR3 is built from 15 residues. The V gene lost 4 bases and the J gene lost 0 bases, with 11 bases spanning the gap. CDR1 and CDR2 from the germline V gene are SGHDN and FVKESK. The CDR3: CASSLSGWSTDTQYF. DNA for the CDR3: TGTGCCAGCAGCCTAAGCGGGTGGAGCACAGATACGCAGTATTTT.

The chain uses TRBV27 and TRBJ2-1, with 10 bases identical to TRBD2. The CDR3 runs to 15 residues. Germline-derived CDR1 and CDR2 are MNHEY and SMNVEV (reference sequence). V trimming: 7 bases; J trimming: 4 bases; junction bases outside the gene matches: 7. This CDR3 reads CASTPLAGPYNEQFF. As DNA, the CDR3 is TGTGCCAGCACCCCACTAGCGGGACCGTACAATGAGCAGTTCTTC.

The V and J genes are TRBV29-1 and TRBJ2-3, with a tentative D call TRBD1 (9 bases). The CDR3 consists of 20 residues. Trimming took off 0 bases at V and 3 bases at J, with 28 bases between the two ends. Germline V gives CDR1 SQVTM, CDR2 ANQGSEA. The DNA for the CDR3 is TGCAGCGTTGAAGAAGAGGGACAGGGTGCTATAGGCGGGAGGACAGATACGCAGTATTTT. This gives the protein CSVEEEGQGAIGGRTDTQYF.

Only a few counts were recorded for this clone. DNA for the CDR3: TGTGCCACCAGCAGATTGACTAGCGGGATCCGCCGGGGGGAGACCCAGTACTTC. Protein product: CATSRLTSGIRRGETQYF. The chain carries TRBV15 and TRBJ2-5; 11 bases map to TRBD2. Trimming removed 2 bases from V and 5 bases from J; junction bases left unmatched: 13. CDR3 size: 18 residues. CDR1 LNHNV and CDR2 YYDKDF come from the germline V gene (reference sequence). The entire variable domain, with the rest obtained from reference TRBV15 and TRBJ2-5, is as follows: DAMVIQNPRYQVTQFGKPVTLSCSQTLNHNVMYWYQQKSSQAPKLLFHYYDKDFNNEADTPDNFQSRRPNTSFCFLDIRSPGLGDTAMYLCATSRLTSGIRRGETQYFGPGTRLLVL.

This clone showed up just a few times. V and J are TRBV11-2 and TRBJ1-1; TRBD1 agrees at 7 bases. Germline V gives CDR1 SGHAT, CDR2 FQNNGV. V was clipped by 5 bases and J by 4 bases; unmatched bases: 4. The length of the CDR3 is 13 residues. CDR3 loop: CASSTTGVTEAFF. As DNA, the CDR3 is TGTGCCAGCAGCACAACAGGGGTCACTGAAGCTTTCTTT.

The genes are TRBV11-2 and TRBJ2-7; 9 bases map to TRBD2. V dropped 0 bases and J dropped 0; count of bases not matched to a gene: 6. The CDR3 length is 17 residues. CDR1 and CDR2 (germline): SGHAT, FQNNGV. Written as DNA, the CDR3 is TGTGCCAGCAGCTTAGAAAGGCTAGCGGGATCCTCCTACGAGCAGTACTTC. Residues: CASSLERLAGSSYEQYF.

V is TRBV28 and J is TRBJ1-1; maybe TRBD1 (6 bases). Germline CDR1 MDHEN, CDR2 SYDVKM. CDR3 length: 15 amino acids. Trimming took off 4 bases at V and 5 bases at J, with 17 bases between the two ends. CDR3 sequence reads: CASSSLPGAWTEAFF. The CDR3 bases are TGTGCCAGCAGTTCCCTCCCGGGGGCCTGGACTGAAGCTTTCTTT.

This clone has just one count. The rearrangement uses TRBV7-9 and TRBJ1-3, with TRBD1 identical over 7 bases. This CDR3 region has 16 residues. V lost 0 bases, J lost 0 bases, and 2 bases stayed unmatched. The germline V gene has CDR1 SEHNR and CDR2 FQNEAQ (reference sequence). CDR3 nucleotides: TGTGCCAGCAGCTTAGCGAGGGGGCTCTCTGGAAACACCATATATTTT. It encodes CASSLARGLSGNTIYF.

The rearrangement links TRBV7-9 to TRBJ2-1, with 8 bases that match TRBD1. With 6 bases clipped from V and 10 bases from J, the junction kept 14 bases outside the gene matches. CDR3 length: 15 amino acids. CDR1 and CDR2 from the germline V gene are SEHNR and FQNEAQ (reference sequence). DNA for the CDR3: TGTGCCAGCAGTTCCGGGACAGGTATCTTTGAGGAGCAGTTCTTC. Translating gives CASSSGTGIFEEQFF.

This chain uses TRBV18 with TRBJ1-4; D unclear. Looked up from germline, CDR1 is KGHSH and CDR2 is LQKENI. The length of the CDR3 is 13 residues. Trimming removed 3 bases at V and 1 base at J, with 3 bases between. In DNA form, the CDR3 reads TGTGCCAGCTCACCGGGAACTAATGAAAAACTGTTTTTT. Translated: CASSPGTNEKLFF.

About this clone: The same CDR3 is also encoded by other DNA sequences in this sample. The rearrangement links TRBV7-3 to TRBJ1-1; D is unresolved. The V gene lost 2 bases and the J gene lost 1 base, with 5 bases spanning the gap. Germline V gene sequence: CDR1 SGHTA, CDR2 FQGTGA. This CDR3 region has 13 residues. CDR3 in DNA: TGTGCCAGCAGCTTATCGGGGAACACTGAAGCTTTCTTT. It is translated as CASSLSGNTEAFF.

This clone was seen a few times. V is TRBV28 and J is TRBJ2-2, with TRBD1 as a possible D gene (5 bases). CDR1 MDHEN and CDR2 SYDVKM come from the germline V gene. With 6 bases removed from V and 4 bases from J, the gap between germline ends came to 27 bases. This CDR3 comprises 19 residues. The CDR3: CASSLAIGQGFLGTGELFF. In DNA, the CDR3 is TGTGCCAGCAGCCTGGCGATCGGGCAGGGATTTCTTGGCACCGGGGAGCTGTTTTTT.

The CDR3 sequence is CASSPSIIVRAHEQYF. Written as DNA, the CDR3 is TGCGCCAGCAGCCCTAGCATAATAGTTCGGGCCCACGAGCAGTACTTC. The V gene is TRBV4-1, the J gene TRBJ2-7, with a possible D match to TRBD2 (5 bases). V was trimmed by 4 bases and J by 5 bases, leaving 21 bases between them. The CDR3 totals 16 residues. Germline CDR1 is MGHRA and CDR2 is YSYEKL.

CDR3 sequence: CASSENRGRTEAFF. DNA for the CDR3: TGTGCCAGCAGTGAGAACAGGGGACGAACTGAAGCTTTCTTT. J is TRBJ1-1 and V is TRBV6-1; TRBD1 matches at 7 bases. The germline V gene has CDR1 MNHNS and CDR2 SASEGT. The CDR3 covers 14 residues. The trim removed 3 bases at V and 5 bases at J, leaving 6 bases unmatched.

This rearrangement joins TRBV29-1 to TRBJ1-1, with D unclear. From germline, CDR1 is SQVTM and CDR2 ANQGSEA. Trimming stripped 7 bases from V and 2 bases from J, with 14 bases between. The CDR3 extends over 13 amino acids. The CDR3 loop is CSAARQINTEAFF. The CDR3 nucleotides are TGCAGCGCTGCGAGACAAATCAACACTGAAGCTTTCTTT.

The chain recombines TRBV7-9 with TRBJ1-1, with TRBD1 matching over 7 bases. This CDR3 is 14 amino acids long. V was pared by 5 bases and J by 5 bases, with 8 bases of the junction left unmatched. The V gene's germline CDR1 is SEHNR and CDR2 FQNEAQ (reference sequence). CDR3 sequence (DNA): TGTGCCAGCAGCCCCCAGACAGGGCGGACTGAAGCTTTCTTT. This codes for CASSPQTGRTEAFF.

V and J are TRBV6-1 and TRBJ2-2; 7 nucleotides line up with TRBD1. CDR1 MNHNS and CDR2 SASEGT come from the germline V gene. The CDR3 runs 17 residues. The V and J ends lost 4 bases and 3 bases, in that order; junction bases with no gene match: 11. Written as DNA, the CDR3 is TGTGCCAGCAGTGCGATCGGACAGGCGTCGTACACCGGGGAGCTGTTTTTT. Protein: CASSAIGQASYTGELFF.

The V gene is TRBV11-1, the J gene TRBJ2-3; 9 nucleotides match TRBD2. V gave up 1 base and J gave up 2 bases; unmatched junction bases: 7. Germline V gene lookup returns CDR1 SGHAT and CDR2 FQDESV (reference sequence). The length of the CDR3 is 17 residues. As DNA, the CDR3 is TGTGCCAGCAGCTTAGGCGCCAGCGGGGGGCCCACAGATACGCAGTATTTT. This encodes CASSLGASGGPTDTQYF.

The chain links TRBV6-1 to TRBJ1-4; 8 nucleotides line up with TRBD1. The CDR3 length is 15 residues. Trimming cost V 3 bases and J 8 bases; bases outside gene matches: 8. Per the germline V gene, CDR1 is MNHNS and CDR2 is SASEGT. CDR3 amino acids: CASSEGTGRQEKLFF. In DNA, the CDR3 is TGTGCCAGCAGTGAGGGGACAGGCCGGCAAGAAAAACTGTTTTTT.

A word on this clone: This is likely a read error, given that the CDR3 carries no conserved phenylalanine or tryptophan at its end. The chain is built from TRBV2 and TRBJ1-2; D ambiguous. Germline V gives CDR1 SNHLY, CDR2 FYNNEI. The V end lost 1 base, the J end lost 8 bases, and 11 bases lay between the germline ends. The CDR3 is made up of 13 amino acids. In nucleotides, the CDR3 is TGTGCCAGCAGTGAAGTTGGGGTCGAGGGCTACACCTTA. Translation gives CASSEVGVEGYTL.